This TCR beta chain emerged from a study of cytotoxic CD8 clonotypes in ibrutinib-treated CLL. Study-level background: Collecting the response samples happened after a median 12 months of treatment, with a range of 6 to 36.

Data came from immunoSEQ multiplex PCR; TCRdb stores just in-frame clones and leaves some out. The sample carries 15,000 to 20,000 clones, approximately 60% recorded once. With 5 bases clipped from V and 4 bases from J, the junction kept 5 bases outside the gene matches. CDR1 and CDR2 from the germline V gene are MNHEY and SMNVEV (reference sequence). The length of the CDR3 is 14 residues. For this clone: Antigen specificity is unknown.

Study-wide results and caveats: Clonality measured at baseline exceeded age-matched healthy donors, tracking circulating CD8+ T-cell counts.

The source material was PBMCs, sampled after 12 months of ibrutinib treatment. The receptor's source is a human donor with chronic lymphocytic leukemia. This chain connects TRBV27 to TRBJ2-7; the match to TRBD2 covers 10 bases. The chain's CDR3 is CASSRRTSGYEQYF. CDR3 bases: TGTGCCAGCAGTAGGAGGACTAGCGGTTACGAGCAGTACTTC.